A selection of T cell receptor beta chains follows, all from one sample in a study of long-term antiretroviral therapy in people with HIV. TCRdb keeps only in-frame clones here, not all; method: immunoSEQ multiplex PCR. Of about 28,000 clones detected, 80% appear once; the ten largest clones hold roughly 7.2%. Sample: unsorted PBMCs, taken 0.3 years after starting antiretroviral therapy. These receptors came from a man aged 35 to 55 with HIV. CDR3s leave out the opening cysteine and the closing phenylalanine or tryptophan. The order of the fields is J gene, V gene, CDR3 protein.

J gene: TRBJ2-1; V gene: TRBV27; CDR3 protein: ASSLREKVNEQF
J gene: TRBJ1-3; V gene: TRBV7-8; CDR3 protein: ASSLMGVSSGNTIY
J gene: TRBJ1-2; V gene: TRBV28; CDR3 protein: ASSRDLYGYT
J gene: TRBJ1-6; V gene: TRBV23-1; CDR3 protein: ASPALSPLH
J gene: TRBJ1-1; V gene: TRBV19; CDR3 protein: ASSGGTGSATEAF
J gene: TRBJ1-4; V gene: TRBV18; CDR3 protein: ASSPFGGTAELF
J gene: TRBJ2-7; V gene: TRBV2; CDR3 protein: ASKRDSYEQY
J gene: TRBJ2-1; V gene: TRBV10-1; CDR3 protein: ASSEWSDTDNEQF
J gene: TRBJ1-5; V gene: TRBV28; CDR3 protein: ASSFPEGLQPQH
J gene: TRBJ1-6; V gene: TRBV30; CDR3 protein: AWSGAAYNSPLH
J gene: TRBJ2-6; V gene: TRBV7-8; CDR3 protein: ASSSQHSGANVLT
J gene: TRBJ1-1; V gene: TRBV28; CDR3 protein: ASSLFRGLREAF
J gene: TRBJ2-7; V gene: TRBV7-9; CDR3 protein: ASSGSTGGKNEQY
J gene: TRBJ1-3; V gene: TRBV27; CDR3 protein: ASSLSTGSGNTIY
J gene: TRBJ1-2; V gene: TRBV15; CDR3 protein: ATSRDQGGNYGYT
J gene: TRBJ2-3; V gene: TRBV6-1; CDR3 protein: ASSFSDTQY
J gene: TRBJ2-7; V gene: TRBV19; CDR3 protein: ASSVQGTSYEQY
J gene: TRBJ1-2; V gene: TRBV4-3; CDR3 protein: ASSQDWGTAYGYT
J gene: TRBJ1-5; V gene: TRBV4-2; CDR3 protein: ASSQGTINQPQH
J gene: TRBJ2-3; V gene: TRBV7-3; CDR3 protein: ASSSGLQTDTQY
J gene: TRBJ1-5; V gene: TRBV6-6; CDR3 protein: ASSYPDRVSNQPQH
J gene: TRBJ2-7; V gene: TRBV7-2; CDR3 protein: ASSFRGSYEQY
J gene: TRBJ2-7; V gene: TRBV7-9; CDR3 protein: ASSLVPGRRGLEQY
J gene: TRBJ2-1; V gene: TRBV19; CDR3 protein: ASSNQYNEQF
J gene: TRBJ1-5; V gene: TRBV19; CDR3 protein: ASSSSRSRRSNQPQH
J gene: TRBJ2-5; V gene: TRBV29-1; CDR3 protein: SVEDRLLRETQY
J gene: TRBJ2-2; V gene: TRBV10-1; CDR3 protein: ASSDQSGELF
J gene: TRBJ2-7; V gene: TRBV11-2; CDR3 protein: ASALGTPPYEQY
J gene: TRBJ2-4; V gene: TRBV14; CDR3 protein: ASSQGGRGSKNIQY
J gene: TRBJ1-5; V gene: TRBV2; CDR3 protein: ASVLSYGGSQPQH
J gene: TRBJ2-7; V gene: TRBV11-2; CDR3 protein: ASSLEAGTMSGYEQY
J gene: TRBJ1-5; V gene: TRBV4-1; CDR3 protein: ASSRGQENQPQH
J gene: TRBJ2-3; V gene: TRBV30; CDR3 protein: AWSTGNTQY
J gene: TRBJ1-2; V gene: TRBV5-6; CDR3 protein: ASSLYGENYGYT
J gene: TRBJ1-1; V gene: TRBV5-1; CDR3 protein: ASSLDPLNTEAF
J gene: TRBJ1-5; V gene: TRBV7-2; CDR3 protein: ASSFRGGNNQPQH
J gene: TRBJ2-5; V gene: TRBV7-9; CDR3 protein: ASSLQDQETQY
J gene: TRBJ1-1; V gene: TRBV5-1; CDR3 protein: ASSFGGGGTEAF
J gene: TRBJ1-2; V gene: TRBV27; CDR3 protein: ASSISHRDGYT
J gene: TRBJ2-2; V gene: TRBV4-3; CDR3 protein: ASSQDLVGGIGELF
J gene: TRBJ2-6; V gene: TRBV5-1; CDR3 protein: ASRFRGESGANVLT
J gene: TRBJ2-3; V gene: TRBV5-4; CDR3 protein: ASSLEGAGSTDTQY
J gene: TRBJ2-7; V gene: TRBV9; CDR3 protein: ASSVGLGIWDYEQY
J gene: TRBJ1-2; V gene: TRBV18; CDR3 protein: ASSPNTGTGVYYGYT
J gene: TRBJ1-2; V gene: TRBV11-2; CDR3 protein: ASSLTANYGYT
J gene: TRBJ1-6; V gene: TRBV5-1; CDR3 protein: ASSFEGGPNSPLH
J gene: TRBJ2-3; V gene: TRBV5-6; CDR3 protein: ASSLEDRDTQY
J gene: TRBJ2-3; V gene: TRBV18; CDR3 protein: ASSPGRSTDTQY
J gene: TRBJ1-1; V gene: TRBV5-4; CDR3 protein: ASSYGGARGRAEAF
J gene: TRBJ2-7; V gene: TRBV5-4; CDR3 protein: ASSLLENPGYEQY
J gene: TRBJ2-1; V gene: TRBV11-2; CDR3 protein: ASSLAGLAGAGNEQF
J gene: TRBJ2-7; V gene: TRBV2; CDR3 protein: ASSEGERVYEQY
J gene: TRBJ2-7; V gene: TRBV28; CDR3 protein: ASSLLPNRGQHYEQY
J gene: TRBJ2-1; V gene: TRBV2; CDR3 protein: ASSGGTLSYNEQF
J gene: TRBJ1-2; V gene: TRBV7-2; CDR3 protein: ASSEGLVNYGYT
J gene: TRBJ1-2; V gene: TRBV11-2; CDR3 protein: ASSFPGTGNYGYT
J gene: TRBJ2-4; V gene: TRBV2; CDR3 protein: ASSAELAKNIQY
J gene: TRBJ2-1; V gene: TRBV19; CDR3 protein: ASSMVGYNEQF
J gene: TRBJ2-5; V gene: TRBV6-5; CDR3 protein: ASRVGVRETQY